These 20 T cell receptor beta chains came from one sample sequenced in a study of T cell changes during pregnancy in multiple sclerosis. The assay was immunoSEQ multiplex PCR, and TCRdb's table has in-frame clones only and misses some. The data hold tens of thousands of clones, with about nine tenths observed a single time. Specimen: CD8+ T cells from peripheral blood mononuclear cells, collected in the third trimester of pregnancy. The receptor source for this set is a female donor with multiple sclerosis, enrolled in a pregnancy study.

Concerning this clone: Other DNA sequences from this sample encode an identical CDR3 as well. The V gene is TRBV9, the J gene TRBJ2-5; TRBD1 matches 11 bases. Per germline, CDR1 SGDLS and CDR2 YYNGEE. The CDR3 contains 15 residues. J was trimmed by 5 bases and V by 3 bases; bases with no gene match: 6. In nucleotides, the CDR3 is TGTGCCAGCAGCGGTGGACAGGGGGCTGGGGAGACCCAGTACTTC. Protein product: CASSGGQGAGETQYF.

CDR3 sequence: CASQRTGGKETQYF. DNA of the CDR3: TGCGCCAGCCAAAGAACAGGGGGGAAAGAGACCCAGTACTTC. The chain uses TRBV5-1 and TRBJ2-5, with 8 bases matching TRBD1. The V gene's germline CDR1 is SGHRS and CDR2 YFSETQ. The CDR3 contains 14 residues. V shed 7 bases and J 3 bases; nucleotides not matched to a gene: 8.

The chain couples TRBV27 to TRBJ2-7; 10 positions match TRBD2. The V segment lost 5 bases and the J segment 2 bases; nucleotides outside the gene matches: 9. Germline-derived CDR1 and CDR2 are MNHEY and SMNVEV (reference sequence). The CDR3 covers 16 residues. The CDR3 here is CASSPNLLAGTYEQYF. In DNA form, the CDR3 reads TGTGCCAGCAGTCCAAACCTACTAGCGGGGACCTACGAGCAGTACTTC.

The gene calls are TRBV5-6 and TRBJ2-7, with D possibly matching TRBD1 (5 bases). The V gene lost 5 bases and the J gene lost 5 bases, with 14 bases spanning the gap. Germline V gene data show CDR1 as SGHDT and CDR2 as YYEEEE. The CDR3 has 13 residues. The CDR3 region is CASRYGTGNEQYF. DNA of the CDR3: TGTGCCAGCAGATACGGAACAGGAAACGAGCAGTACTTC.

This clone was detected once. This chain links TRBV6-5 with TRBJ1-2, with D possibly matching TRBD1 (6 bases). The length of the CDR3 is 14 residues. Trimming left V 6 bases short and J 4 bases short, with 15 bases between. Germline CDR1 reads MNHEY; CDR2 reads SVGAGI. DNA for the CDR3: TGTGCCAGCAGGTCCACAGGGTCTGGCTATGGCTACACCTTC. Residues: CASRSTGSGYGYTF.

This clone was seen a few times. V and J are TRBV30 and TRBJ1-5, with 7 bases aligning to TRBD1. V was clipped by 3 bases and J by 5 bases; unmatched bases: 7. This CDR3 is 14 amino acids long. The germline V gene encodes CDR1 GTSNPN and CDR2 SVGIG (reference sequence). CDR3 bases: TGTGCCTGGAGCGCCACAGGGGTCCATCAGCCCCAGCATTTT. Its translation is CAWSATGVHQPQHF.

This chain uses TRBV6-1 with TRBJ2-3; D is perhaps TRBD2 (5 bases). The V end lost 2 bases, the J end lost 1 base, and 10 bases lay between the germline ends. The CDR3 length is 15 residues. The germline CDR1 and CDR2 sequences are MNHNS and SASEGT. CDR3 DNA: TGTGCCAGCAGTGAACTCGCGGGCCGCACAGATACGCAGTATTTT. As protein: CASSELAGRTDTQYF.

The chain recombines TRBV7-6 with TRBJ2-5, with D tentatively TRBD2 (6 bases). The CDR3 is made up of 16 amino acids. Germline values: CDR1 SGHVS, CDR2 FNYEAQ. Trimming removed 5 bases from V and 1 base from J, with 17 bases in between. The CDR3 sequence: CASSRRERNLQETQYF. In DNA form, the CDR3 reads TGTGCCAGCAGCCGCCGGGAGAGAAACCTCCAAGAGACCCAGTACTTC.

The chain uses TRBV5-6 and TRBJ2-1; no firm D call. Trimming took 6 bases from V and 0 from J, leaving 7 bases between them. The CDR3 runs to 13 residues. Germline V lookup: CDR1 SGHDT, CDR2 YYEEEE. The CDR3 region has the DNA TGTGCCAGCACAAGTAGCTCCTACAATGAGCAGTTCTTC. Encoded protein: CASTSSSYNEQFF. Using reference TRBV5-6 and TRBJ2-1 for the parts outside the CDR3, the full variable domain is DAGVTQSPTHLIKTRGQQVTLRCSPKSGHDTVSWYQQALGQGPQFIFQYYEEEERQRGNFPDRFSGHQFPNYSSELNVNALLLGDSALYLCASTSSSYNEQFFGPGTRLTVL.

The chain combines TRBV2 with TRBJ1-2; TRBD1 agrees at 7 bases. Germline CDR1 and CDR2: SNHLY and FYNNEI. Trimming removed 6 bases from V and 1 base from J; junction bases left unmatched: 14. This CDR3 is built from 17 residues. This chain's CDR3 is CASRPAGGTDFNYGYTF. The CDR3 coding sequence is TGTGCCAGCAGACCTGCGGGCGGGACAGACTTTAACTATGGCTACACCTTC.

The V gene is TRBV19, the J gene TRBJ2-3; TRBD1 matches 9 bases. The CDR3 extends over 12 amino acids. V dropped 8 bases and J dropped 3; count of bases not matched to a gene: 0. The germline gives CDR1 LNHDA, CDR2 SQIVND (reference sequence). The CDR3 sequence: CASGQGTDTQYF. The CDR3 DNA reads as TGTGCCAGTGGACAGGGGACAGATACGCAGTATTTT. The whole variable domain, remainder taken from reference TRBV19 and TRBJ2-3, is DGGITQSPKYLFRKEGQNVTLSCEQNLNHDAMYWYRQDPGQGLRLIYYSQIVNDFQKGDIAEGYSVSREKKESFPLTVTSAQKNPTAFYLCASGQGTDTQYFGPGTRLTVL.

The J gene is TRBJ2-5, the V gene TRBV7-9; 10 positions agree with TRBD2. Germline values: CDR1 SEHNR, CDR2 FQNEAQ (reference sequence). The V and J ends lost 6 bases and 5 bases, in that order; junction bases with no gene match: 6. The CDR3 sequence is 14 residues long. The CDR3 coding sequence is TGTGCCAGCAGTTCTAGCGGGAGTTTTGAGACCCAGTACTTC. It specifies CASSSSGSFETQYF.

This clone was seen just once. The chain is built from TRBV30 and TRBJ2-7; a weak D match, TRBD1 (5 bases). The CDR3 length is 14 residues. The germline gives CDR1 GTSNPN, CDR2 SVGIG (reference sequence). V was cut by 2 bases and J by 5 bases, with 16 bases left in between. The DNA for the CDR3 is TGTGCCTGGAGTTCTATTCCAGGGTCACACGAGCAGTACTTC. The encoded protein is CAWSSIPGSHEQYF.

The chain combines TRBV27 with TRBJ2-7, with TRBD1 identical over 9 bases. Germline-derived CDR1 and CDR2 are MNHEY and SMNVEV (reference sequence). The CDR3 loop spans 15 amino acids. V gave up 1 base and J gave up 4 bases; unmatched junction bases: 5. This CDR3 is CASSLFAGQGYEQYF. The DNA for the CDR3 is TGTGCCAGCAGTTTATTCGCGGGACAGGGTTACGAGCAGTACTTC.

This chain uses TRBV19 with TRBJ1-5, with unresolved D. The V and J ends lost 6 bases and 1 base respectively, with 19 bases between them. The germline V gene has CDR1 LNHDA and CDR2 SQIVND (reference sequence). The CDR3 length is 17 residues. The CDR3 coding sequence is TGTGCCAGTAGAAAGGGCCACGGAGGGTTGAGCAATCAGCCCCAGCATTTT. It translates to CASRKGHGGLSNQPQHF.

The gene calls are TRBV6-6 and TRBJ1-2; 8 nucleotides match TRBD1. Germline values: CDR1 MNHNY, CDR2 SVGAGI (reference sequence). After removal of 8 bases from V and 8 bases from J, the junction contained 10 bases not matched to a gene. The CDR3 length is 13 residues. This chain's CDR3 is CASRAGQGGGYTF. The CDR3 nucleotides read TGTGCCAGCCGAGCCGGACAGGGCGGGGGCTACACCTTC.

The CDR3 spells CASSKDRAMSYEQYF. For the CDR3, the DNA is TGTGCCAGCAGCAAAGACAGGGCGATGTCCTACGAGCAGTACTTC. The chain links TRBV7-9 to TRBJ2-7, with 7 bases fitting TRBD1. This CDR3 spans 15 amino acids. The trim removed 5 bases at V and 1 base at J, leaving 8 bases unmatched. Per germline, CDR1 SEHNR and CDR2 FQNEAQ (reference sequence).

The gene calls are TRBV19 and TRBJ2-5; the match to TRBD1 covers 9 bases. Trimming cost V 6 bases and J 0 bases; bases outside gene matches: 14. Looked up from germline, CDR1 is LNHDA and CDR2 is SQIVND (reference sequence). This CDR3 contains 18 residues. The CDR3 DNA is TGTGCCAGTAGAGAAATGTGGGACAGGGTAACCGACCAAGAGACCCAGTACTTC. Protein: CASREMWDRVTDQETQYF.

This chain uses TRBV5-1 with TRBJ2-3, with 12 bases fitting TRBD2. V lost 6 bases, J lost 2 bases, and 7 bases stayed unmatched. CDR3 size: 16 residues. Germline assignment: CDR1 SGHRS and CDR2 YFSETQ. This CDR3 is CASMTSGGRVTDTQYF. The CDR3 nucleotides are TGCGCCAGCATGACTAGCGGGGGCCGAGTCACAGATACGCAGTATTTT.

The rearrangement uses TRBV5-6 and TRBJ1-5; 8 bases are shared with TRBD1. The CDR3 runs to 15 residues. Unmatched junction bases numbered 8, after V lost 4 bases and J lost 5 bases. Germline values: CDR1 SGHDT, CDR2 YYEEEE. In DNA form, the CDR3 reads TGTGCCAGCAGCAAAGGGACAGGAAGGGATCAGCCCCAGCATTTT. The encoded protein is CASSKGTGRDQPQHF.